This T cell receptor (beta chain) derives from a study of kidney transplant recipient with SARS-CoV-2 infection. TCRdb reanalysed the reads using MiXCR and keeps one entry per CDR3 protein. Found here are under 250,000 distinct CDR3 sequences, around 30% of them singletons; the top ten hold 6% to 8.5%. As to this clonotype: One end of the junction is discordant with germline, which a read error may explain.

CDR3 length equals 14 residues. Germline-derived CDR1 and CDR2 are LNHNV and YYDKDF (reference sequence). The sequence came from a young adult male patient who had COVID-19 and was a kidney transplant recipient. Some T cells may trace back to the graft donor. The material sequenced was a blood sample, taken at baseline and on day 111 from a kidney transplant recipient. V usage is TRBV15 and J usage is TRBJ2-2, with 8 bases aligning to TRBD2. CDR3 nucleotide sequence: TGTGCCCCCGGGACGGGAGGGGCCACCGGGGGGCTGTTTTTT. It codes for CAPGTGGATGGLFF.